The TCR beta chain under discussion was sequenced for a study of T cell responses to AZD1222 COVID-19 vaccine. Germline CDR1 is SGHKS and CDR2 is YYEKEE (reference sequence). The length of the CDR3 is 14 residues. After removal of 7 bases from V and 7 bases from J, the junction contained 10 bases not matched to a gene. Sequencing was performed with immunoSEQ multiplex PCR; in TCRdb, only in-frame clones are kept and a portion is missing. The table includes 95,000 to 150,000 clones, roughly 92% detected once. The TCR sequence derives from an adult in good health. This rearrangement joins TRBV5-5 to TRBJ2-1, with 8 bases that match TRBD2. Sequences were derived from peripheral blood, sampled on day 0 of AZD1222 vaccination. The CDR3 region is CASAGLVRTNEQFF. Written as DNA, the CDR3 is TGTGCCAGCGCGGGACTAGTTCGGACGAATGAGCAGTTCTTC. The complete variable domain, with remaining parts taken from reference TRBV5-5 and TRBJ2-1, reads DAGVTQSPTHLIKTRGQQVTLRCSPISGHKSVSWYQQVLGQGPQFIFQYYEKEERGRGNFPDRFSARQFPNYSSELNVNALLLGDSALYLCASAGLVRTNEQFFGPGTRLTVL.